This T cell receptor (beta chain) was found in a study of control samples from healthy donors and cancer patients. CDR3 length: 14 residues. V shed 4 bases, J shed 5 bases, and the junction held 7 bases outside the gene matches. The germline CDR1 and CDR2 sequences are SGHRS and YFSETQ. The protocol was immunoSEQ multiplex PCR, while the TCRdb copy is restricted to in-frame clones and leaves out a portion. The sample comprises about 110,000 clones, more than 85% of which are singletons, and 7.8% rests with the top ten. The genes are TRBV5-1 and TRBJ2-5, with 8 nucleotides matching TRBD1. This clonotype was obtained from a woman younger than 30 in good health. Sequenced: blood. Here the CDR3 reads CASSETGGAETQYF. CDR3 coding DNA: TGCGCCAGCAGCGAAACAGGGGGTGCGGAGACCCAGTACTTC.